This note documents a single T cell receptor beta chain sequence. The target of this receptor is not known. No much larger clone is present one base from it, and per-base qualities are unavailable. The data stem from a study of blood T cell repertoires in COVID-19 (dated by TCRdb to 2020 to 2021). About the investigation overall: Samples from collaborators originated in the United States, Italy and Spain and spanned both the acute and convalescent phases of COVID-19. The material from the prospective study consisted of cDNA or gDNA derived from T cells, B-cell-depleted T cells, or PBMCs. The dataset comprised deeply sampled blood TCRbeta repertoires from subjects exposed to, actively infected with, or recovered from COVID-19. The repertoires were made available in a free public database intended to serve as a resource for research on the immune response to SARS-CoV-2. The samples were drawn from two sources: the first 160 participants of the ongoing ImmuneRACE study, and about 1,300 subjects contributed by 6 global collaborators. Nearly every sample came with metadata listing a de-identified subject ID, COVID-19 status, age in years and sex. Where HLA class I and class II types were available, the types were taken from metadata supplied by the sample provider, not from assay-based typing.

The collaborating institutions used their own protocols to collect whole blood in K2EDTA tubes. Collaborator samples were shipped for TCRbeta analysis as frozen whole blood, isolated PBMCs, or DNA extracted from either sample type. The immunoSEQ Assay, a bias-controlled multiplex PCR, was used to amplify TCRbeta CDR3 regions from genomic DNA. On the authors' methods: The number of nucleated cells in each sample was estimated by amplification of reference gene primers within the assay. To quantify the absolute abundance of each unique TCRbeta CDR3 rearrangement, sequence reads were collapsed and filtered. For each sample, productive Simpson clonality was calculated as the square root of Simpson's diversity index over productive rearrangements. The clones in this table, taken by TCRdb from immuneACCESS, are in-frame only. Not every clone is retained; where verified, under half of the shortfall comes from an unresolved V gene, and the cause of the rest is unknown. That table gives V, J and clone size, and the DNA gave D and trimming. Present in this sample are 100,000 or so clones, around 89% of which were seen just once. Approximately 19% of the sample belongs to the ten largest clones.

Broad study findings and their caveats: How much clinical and demographic metadata was included differed by source and by participant, and the metadata was provided uncurated.

V is reduced by 3 bases and J by 8 bases, leaving a spacing of 13 bases between them. The CDR3 holds 14 amino acids from the cysteine to the phenylalanine. Only the CDR3 region is kept as DNA, spanning 42 bases read in frame from base 1. The germline V gene (reference sequence) sets CDR1 to MNHEY and CDR2 to SMNVEV. This sequence uses TRBV27 and TRBJ1-4, and TRBD1 may be the D gene, going by 6 matching bases. The sample consisted of peripheral blood. The receptor was isolated from a human donor with acute or convalescent COVID-19. The donor label of this sample is uncertain. The CDR3 protein: CASSFGQTIEKLFF. At the DNA level, the sequence is TGTGCCAGCAGTTTTGGACAGACCATCGAAAAACTGTTTTTT.